Listed here are 18 T cell receptor beta chains from one sample, sequenced in a study of CD8+ T cells in alopecia areata. cDNA reverse transcribed from extracted RNA served as the sequencing template. Using immunoSEQ multiplex PCR, the repertoire was profiled, and TCRdb retains in-frame clones only, with some absent. The table records approximately 210,000 clones, 45% to 75% of them present only once. Noted treatment: oral pan-JAK inhibitor, 5-10 mg twice daily. Material: CD4+ T cells sorted from blood, obtained at week 4, from a patient treated with tofacitinib. These receptors were collected from a human donor with alopecia areata.

This clone was seen only a few times. This rearrangement joins TRBV7-9 to TRBJ2-5; D may be TRBD1 (6 bases). The CDR3 is made up of 17 amino acids. CDR1 and CDR2 from the germline V gene are SEHNR and FQNEAQ (reference sequence). Deletions cut 1 base from V and 3 bases from J, with 18 bases between. DNA for the CDR3: TGTGCCAGCAGCTTAGGCTTTGGACAGAAGCAGGAAGAGACCCAGTACTTC. Protein product: CASSLGFGQKQEETQYF.

On this clone: Within the sample, other DNA sequences also encode this same CDR3. The chain joins TRBV10-3 to TRBJ2-5; 8 bases match TRBD1. J was trimmed by 1 base and V by 6 bases; bases with no gene match: 1. The CDR3 consists of 13 residues. Germline V lookup: CDR1 ENHRY, CDR2 SYGVKD. The CDR3 loop reads CAISGQGQETQYF. DNA for the CDR3: TGTGCCATCAGCGGACAGGGCCAAGAGACCCAGTACTTC.

The chain joins TRBV29-1 to TRBJ1-1, with D unclear. CDR1 and CDR2 from the germline V gene are SQVTM and ANQGSEA. The V and J ends lost 5 bases and 5 bases respectively, with 18 bases between them. The CDR3 runs 14 residues. The CDR3 is CSVTFHTGRTEAFF. The CDR3 DNA reads TGCAGCGTTACGTTCCACACGGGGAGGACTGAAGCTTTCTTT.

This rearrangement joins TRBV11-2 to TRBJ2-5; maybe TRBD2 (5 bases). The CDR3 runs to 15 residues. Trimming took off 3 bases at V and 5 bases at J, with 16 bases between the two ends. The germline CDR1 and CDR2 sequences are SGHAT and FQNNGV. This CDR3 reads CASSFNRGEMETQYF. CDR3 nucleotide sequence: TGTGCCAGCAGCTTTAATCGGGGTGAGATGGAGACCCAGTACTTC.

This clone was seen only a few times. V and J are TRBV18 and TRBJ2-6; D gene ambiguous. The germline V and J ends were trimmed by 3 bases and 1 base, with 7 bases remaining between them. Per germline, CDR1 KGHSH and CDR2 LQKENI. CDR3 length equals 15 residues. In nucleotides, the CDR3 is TGTGCCAGCTCACCTGAGGCATCTGGGGCCAACGTCCTGACTTTC. It encodes CASSPEASGANVLTF.

A word on this clone: With a much larger clone just one base away, this may be a read error. The chain couples TRBV4-1 to TRBJ2-5; TRBD1 might be the D (6 bases). Germline V gene sequence: CDR1 MGHRA, CDR2 YSYEKL. V was trimmed by 5 bases and J by 3 bases, leaving 10 bases between them. The CDR3 is 13 residues long. The CDR3 sequence: CASSSRTEETQYF. In DNA form, the CDR3 reads TGCGCCAGCAGCTCCCGGACAGAAGAGACCCAGTACTTC.

This clone has a handful of counts. This chain links TRBV5-4 with TRBJ2-7; tentatively, D is TRBD1 (7 bases). Trimming left V 1 base short and J 12 bases short, with 29 bases between. This CDR3 is built from 17 residues. Germline loops: CDR1 SGHNT, CDR2 YYREEE (reference sequence). The CDR3: CASSLHVGGTAVTQLYF. The CDR3 nucleotides read TGTGCCAGCAGCTTGCACGTTGGAGGGACAGCTGTAACCCAATTGTACTTC.

The CDR3 loop is CASSLVGGSQPQHF. As DNA, the CDR3 is TGCGCCAGCAGCTTGGTTGGGGGAAGCCAGCCCCAGCATTTT. This chain links TRBV5-1 with TRBJ1-5, with D possibly TRBD1 on 5 matching bases. V was pared by 0 bases and J by 7 bases, with 11 bases between. The V gene's germline CDR1 is SGHRS and CDR2 YFSETQ. This CDR3 is 14 amino acids long.

The CDR3 sequence is CASSYRGNYEQYF. CDR3 nucleotides: TGTGCCAGCAGCTACAGGGGCAACTACGAGCAGTACTTC. J is TRBJ2-7 and V is TRBV6-5, with 7 bases matching TRBD1. Per the germline V gene, CDR1 is MNHEY and CDR2 is SVGAGI. This CDR3 has 13 residues. The junction had 5 bases not matched to a gene; V was cut back by 6 bases and J by 3 bases.

The rearrangement uses TRBV4-2 and TRBJ1-1; D gene ambiguous. This CDR3 region has 15 residues. From germline, CDR1 is LGHNA and CDR2 YNFKEQ. Between the trimmed V and J ends, which lost 0 bases and 1 base, there was a span of 9 bases. CDR3 sequence: CASSQEWSENTEAFF. The DNA of the CDR3 is TGTGCCAGCAGCCAAGAATGGTCGGAGAACACTGAAGCTTTCTTT.

Note on this clone: At the DNA level, this CDR3 is encoded by other sequences in the same sample as well. The chain recombines TRBV30 with TRBJ2-6; D call uncertain. V lost 0 bases and J 2 bases, leaving 2 bases between the germline ends. The CDR3 contains 13 residues. The V gene's germline CDR1 is GTSNPN and CDR2 SVGIG (reference sequence). CDR3 coding DNA: TGTGCCTGGAGTGTAACTGGGGCCAACGTCCTGACTTTC. Its translation: CAWSVTGANVLTF.

The chain joins TRBV28 to TRBJ1-4, with no clear D. The length of the CDR3 is 14 residues. The germline V and J ends were trimmed by 3 bases and 0 bases, with 5 bases remaining between them. Germline CDR1 and CDR2: MDHEN and SYDVKM. The CDR3 reads CASSFAATNEKLFF. In DNA, the CDR3 is TGTGCCAGCAGTTTTGCTGCAACTAATGAAAAACTGTTTTTT.

This clone has more than one count but fewer than ten. The chain links TRBV7-3 to TRBJ2-1; 16 bases line up with TRBD2. This CDR3 comprises 15 residues. The germline V gene has CDR1 SGHTA and CDR2 FQGTGA. The J segment lost 8 bases and the V segment lost 5 bases, leaving 3 bases of the junction unmatched. The CDR3 is CASSRGTSGRDEQFF. Here the CDR3 DNA reads TGTGCCAGCAGCAGGGGGACTAGCGGGAGGGATGAGCAGTTCTTC.

Only a few counts were recorded for this clone. The chain is built from TRBV7-3 and TRBJ1-2; D remains unclear. Per germline, CDR1 SGHTA and CDR2 FQGTGA. V was trimmed by 2 bases and J by 3 bases, leaving 10 bases between them. This CDR3 contains 14 residues. The CDR3 sequence: CASSLGPPYYGYTF. In DNA form, the CDR3 reads TGTGCCAGCAGCTTAGGGCCGCCGTACTATGGCTACACCTTC.

This chain links TRBV28 with TRBJ1-6; D remains ambiguous. The CDR3 is 14 residues long. The V gene's germline CDR1 is MDHEN and CDR2 SYDVKM. The ends were cut back, 6 bases at V and 5 bases at J, with 11 bases in the middle. For the CDR3, the DNA is TGTGCCAGCAGAATCAGCGAGAATAATTCACCCCTCCACTTT. It specifies CASRISENNSPLHF.

This clone appeared a single time. The chain employs TRBV29-1 and TRBJ1-5; 9 bases are shared with TRBD1. Per germline, CDR1 SQVTM and CDR2 ANQGSEA. The CDR3 is made up of 16 amino acids. Unmatched junction bases numbered 15, after V lost 6 bases and J lost 6 bases. The CDR3 DNA is TGCAGCGTAGCCACAAACACAGGGGGCCGAGGTCAGCCCCAGCATTTT. Protein: CSVATNTGGRGQPQHF.

The J gene is TRBJ1-6, the V gene TRBV7-9; perhaps TRBD1 as D (5 bases). The CDR3 totals 15 residues. Germline CDR1 and CDR2: SEHNR and FQNEAQ (reference sequence). V was cut by 0 bases and J by 10 bases, with 13 bases left in between. The CDR3 coding sequence is TGTGCCAGCAGCTTAGCGCCGGGGGGGGAATCACCCCTCCACTTT. Its protein is CASSLAPGGESPLHF.

V is TRBV5-4 and J is TRBJ2-5; 8 bases map to TRBD2. V lost 3 bases to trimming and J lost 9 bases; unmatched junction nucleotides: 7. CDR1 and CDR2 from the germline V gene are SGHNT and YYREEE (reference sequence). The CDR3 covers 13 residues. The CDR3 spells CASSSPGLVPQYF. The DNA for the CDR3 is TGTGCCAGCAGCTCCCCGGGACTAGTACCCCAGTACTTC.